This T cell receptor (beta chain) emerged from a study of CD4 and CD8 cells across lung adenocarcinoma regions. Donors had localized lung adenocarcinoma, a non-small cell lung cancer. From the PCR reads, TCRdb called clonotypes with MiXCR, one entry per CDR3 protein. The repertoire holds approximately 24,000 distinct CDR3 sequences, with 53% as singletons. Germline V gene data show CDR1 as LGHDT and CDR2 as YNNKEL (reference sequence). The V and J ends lost 0 bases and 12 bases respectively, with 28 bases between them. This CDR3 has 18 amino acids. The sequence was collected from a male donor with lung adenocarcinoma. The CD4 and CD8 labels of this study may be unreliable. Material for sequencing was CD8+ T cells from the center of a lung tumor. This chain links TRBV3-1 with TRBJ2-3; D is tentatively TRBD1 or TRBD2 (5 bases each). The CDR3 DNA reads as TGTGCCAGCAGCCAAGATCCCGTGGGGGTAACTGCCACAGACACTCAGTATTTT. This codes for CASSQDPVGVTATDTQYF.